This TCR beta chain was documented in a study of blood T cell repertoires in COVID-19. As for the study in general: Material from acute and convalescent COVID-19 was sourced from the United States, Italy and Spain.

Authors' analysis steps: Reference gene primer amplification in the assay estimated nucleated cell counts. The data were produced by immunoSEQ multiplex PCR, yet TCRdb's version contains in-frame clones alone and is incomplete. V and J calls and clone size are as listed in that table; D and trimming were resolved from the DNA. The sample has more than 150,000 clones, approximately 80% seen once; the top ten hold about an eighth. Cohort placement rested on clinical history that participants reported themselves. Per the germline V gene, CDR1 is SGHTA and CDR2 is FQGNSA. The CDR3 totals 13 residues. Trimming removed 4 bases from V and 7 bases from J, with 11 bases in between.

This chain links TRBV7-2 with TRBJ1-5; perhaps TRBD1 as D (5 bases). The specimen sequenced was PBMCs or T cells enriched from blood (not recorded which). The sequence was obtained from a man in his forties who had recovered from COVID-19. The CDR3 sequence is CASSSTQGQPQHF. The CDR3 nucleotides are TGTGCCAGCAGCTCTACTCAGGGACAGCCCCAGCATTTT. Drawing the rest from reference TRBV7-2 and TRBJ1-5, the complete variable domain is GAGVSQSPSNKVTEKGKDVELRCDPISGHTALYWYRQSLGQGLEFLIYFQGNSAPDKSGLPSDRFSAERTGGSVSTLTIQRTQQEDSAVYLCASSSTQGQPQHFGDGTRLSIL.